These 28 T cell receptor beta chains were all obtained from the same sample, sequenced in a study of shared clonotypes between healthy human individuals. Libraries were prepared by immunoSEQ multiplex PCR; TCRdb keeps only in-frame clonotypes and omits some of them. The sample yields approximately 2,300,000 clones, 85% to 95% seen once. Specimen: naive CD4+ T cells from PBMCs. Subset of the sample: CD45RA+ positively selected. All receptors derive from a man between 18 and 29 years old in good health. Some clones in this sample may be carry-over from other donors' samples.

This sequence joins TRBV7-9 and TRBJ2-7; D is unclear. Per the germline V gene, CDR1 is SEHNR and CDR2 is FQNEAQ (reference sequence). The germline V and J ends were trimmed by 5 bases and 7 bases, with 12 bases remaining between them. This CDR3 region has 12 residues. CDR3 nucleotide sequence: TGTGCCAGCAGCGACCGCGCCGGTGAGCAGTACTTC. This gives the protein CASSDRAGEQYF. The whole variable domain, filled in from reference TRBV7-9 and TRBJ2-7, reads DTGVSQNPRHKITKRGQNVTFRCDPISEHNRLYWYRQTLGQGPEFLTYFQNEAQLEKSRLLSDRFSAERPKGSFSTLEIQRTEQGDSAMYLCASSDRAGEQYFGPGTRLTVT.

The chain uses TRBV30 and TRBJ1-1, with a possible D match to TRBD1 (6 bases). The V gene lost 2 bases and the J gene lost 3 bases, with 10 bases spanning the gap. Germline CDR1 is GTSNPN and CDR2 is SVGIG (reference sequence). The CDR3 totals 13 residues. The CDR3 here is CAWSRTVDTEAFF. The CDR3 DNA sequence: TGTGCCTGGAGTAGGACAGTAGACACTGAAGCTTTCTTT.

V is TRBV7-2 and J is TRBJ1-2; 10 bases match TRBD1. The germline V gene encodes CDR1 SGHTA and CDR2 FQGNSA. The CDR3 length is 16 residues. V dropped 3 bases and J dropped 6; count of bases not matched to a gene: 10. CDR3 coding DNA: TGTGCCAGCAGCTTGGGGGCCGGACAGGGGGATAATGGCTACACCTTC. This translates into CASSLGAGQGDNGYTF.

The genes are TRBV4-1 and TRBJ2-7, with 7 nucleotides matching TRBD2. Germline trimming cut 4 bases from V and 2 bases from J; bases unmatched to any gene: 2. Per the germline V gene, CDR1 is MGHRA and CDR2 is YSYEKL. This CDR3 is 13 amino acids long. The CDR3 sequence is CASSRAGPYEQYF. The CDR3 region has the DNA TGCGCCAGCAGCCGAGCGGGGCCCTACGAGCAGTACTTC.

The V and J genes are TRBV5-1 and TRBJ1-2; the match to TRBD1 covers 10 bases. The V gene's germline CDR1 is SGHRS and CDR2 YFSETQ. V gave up 4 bases and J gave up 13 bases; unmatched junction bases: 13. The CDR3 sequence is 14 residues long. Here the CDR3 reads CASSPRQGAAGFTF. The DNA for the CDR3 is TGCGCCAGCAGCCCACGACAGGGGGCCGCCGGATTCACCTTC. The full variable domain, rest sourced from reference TRBV5-1 and TRBJ1-2, is KAGVTQTPRYLIKTRGQQVTLSCSPISGHRSVSWYQQTPGQGLQFLFEYFSETQRNKGNFPGRFSGRQFSNSRSEMNVSTLELGDSALYLCASSPRQGAAGFTFGSGTRLTVV.

The gene calls are TRBV4-2 and TRBJ1-3; D gene unclear. Looked up from germline, CDR1 is LGHNA and CDR2 is YNFKEQ. CDR3 length: 17 residues. The V end was cut by 0 bases, the J end by 3 bases, with 15 bases between. Here the CDR3 reads CASSQERAAAGGNTIYF. For the CDR3, the DNA is TGTGCCAGCAGCCAAGAAAGGGCAGCCGCAGGTGGAAACACCATATATTTT.

This chain uses TRBV5-1 with TRBJ2-5; D is tentatively TRBD1 or TRBD2 (5 bases each). V was pared by 1 base and J by 1 base, with 11 bases between. The CDR3 loop spans 15 amino acids. In germline, CDR1 is SGHRS, CDR2 YFSETQ. The CDR3 loop is CASSLFPGPQETQYF. The CDR3 DNA reads TGCGCCAGCAGCTTGTTCCCGGGGCCCCAAGAGACCCAGTACTTC. The complete variable domain, with remaining parts taken from reference TRBV5-1 and TRBJ2-5, reads KAGVTQTPRYLIKTRGQQVTLSCSPISGHRSVSWYQQTPGQGLQFLFEYFSETQRNKGNFPGRFSGRQFSNSRSEMNVSTLELGDSALYLCASSLFPGPQETQYFGPGTRLLVL.

V gene TRBV5-6 combines with J gene TRBJ1-3; D remains ambiguous. Germline V gene sequence: CDR1 SGHDT, CDR2 YYEEEE. CDR3 length: 16 residues. V lost 0 bases, J lost 0 bases, and 10 bases lay in between. CDR3 nucleotide sequence: TGTGCCAGCAGCTTGGTCGGCAGGACCTCTGGAAACACCATATATTTT. Protein: CASSLVGRTSGNTIYF.

The rearrangement links TRBV5-4 to TRBJ1-2; 11 bases line up with TRBD1. This CDR3 comprises 15 residues. Germline V gives CDR1 SGHNT, CDR2 YYREEE (reference sequence). Trimming removed 0 bases from V and 8 bases from J; junction bases left unmatched: 6. CDR3: CASSLEGQGARGYTF. In DNA form, the CDR3 reads TGTGCCAGCAGCTTGGAAGGACAGGGGGCGCGAGGCTACACCTTC.

As DNA, the CDR3 is TGTGCCAGCAGCGTTCAGGGGGTGGTGGGGCAGTTCTTC. It is translated as CASSVQGVVGQFF. V usage is TRBV5-6 and J usage is TRBJ2-1; 7 positions agree with TRBD1. CDR3 size: 13 residues. Germline V lookup: CDR1 SGHDT, CDR2 YYEEEE. J lost 12 bases, V lost 4 bases, and 10 bases had no gene match.

The V call is TRBV29-1, the J call TRBJ2-2; D is unclear. The CDR3 consists of 13 residues. The V end was cut by 3 bases, the J end by 4 bases, with 9 bases between. Germline V lookup: CDR1 SQVTM, CDR2 ANQGSEA. The CDR3 coding sequence is TGCAGCGTTGATCAGACCCCCACCGGGGAGCTGTTTTTT. This gives the protein CSVDQTPTGELFF.

The chain has TRBV27 and TRBJ2-7; D is perhaps TRBD2 (5 bases). The germline V gene encodes CDR1 MNHEY and CDR2 SMNVEV (reference sequence). The CDR3 is made up of 14 amino acids. Between the trimmed V and J ends, which lost 6 bases and 6 bases, there was a span of 18 bases. The CDR3 loop is CASREWRSDSEQYF. The CDR3 DNA is TGTGCCAGCAGAGAGTGGAGGTCAGACTCCGAGCAGTACTTC.

This chain links TRBV9 with TRBJ2-1, with TRBD1 matching over 8 bases. With V trimmed by 3 bases and J by 3 bases, 5 bases remained unmatched. CDR1 and CDR2 from the germline V gene are SGDLS and YYNGEE. CDR3 length: 15 amino acids. CDR3 protein: CASSETGDYYNEQFF. The DNA of the CDR3 is TGTGCCAGCAGCGAGACAGGGGATTACTACAATGAGCAGTTCTTC.

The chain carries TRBV2 and TRBJ2-2; D gene ambiguous. CDR1 SNHLY and CDR2 FYNNEI come from the germline V gene. CDR3 size: 13 residues. V shed 3 bases and J shed 6 bases, with 8 bases lying between them. The DNA for the CDR3 is TGTGCCAGCAGTGACCTCCGGGCCGGGGAGCTGTTTTTT. Its protein product is CASSDLRAGELFF.

The chain uses TRBV7-8 and TRBJ2-1, with D possibly TRBD2 on 6 matching bases. CDR1 SGHVS and CDR2 FQNEAQ come from the germline V gene. This CDR3 has 16 amino acids. V was cut by 5 bases and J by 11 bases, with 25 bases left in between. The CDR3 DNA reads TGTGCCAGCAGCAAGGGGTACCAGCGGGCAGGTGATCAGCAGTTCTTC. This translates into CASSKGYQRAGDQQFF.

The chain is built from TRBV18 and TRBJ2-7, with D hard to call. V shed 0 bases and J shed 0 bases, with 6 bases lying between them. The CDR3 length is 14 residues. Per germline, CDR1 KGHSH and CDR2 LQKENI. The CDR3 protein is CASSPPAHSYEQYF. Here the CDR3 DNA reads TGTGCCAGCTCACCACCGGCCCACTCCTACGAGCAGTACTTC.

The CDR3: CASSYLDRLGNYEQYF. DNA of the CDR3: TGTGCCAGCAGCTACCTGGACAGGTTGGGGAACTACGAGCAGTACTTC. The genes are TRBV7-8 and TRBJ2-7, with 7 positions matching TRBD1. The CDR3 has 16 residues. Unmatched junction bases numbered 12, after V lost 4 bases and J lost 3 bases. Germline loops: CDR1 SGHVS, CDR2 FQNEAQ.

This chain uses TRBV5-1 with TRBJ2-5; no reliable D call. This CDR3 spans 16 amino acids. Germline V lookup: CDR1 SGHRS, CDR2 YFSETQ. Trimming left V 1 base short and J 5 bases short, with 18 bases between. In DNA, the CDR3 is TGCGCCAGCAGCTTGACCCAGTCTACGGTGTGGGAGACCCAGTACTTC. Translation gives CASSLTQSTVWETQYF.

The rearrangement uses TRBV15 and TRBJ2-7; the D is unclear. There are 17 residues in the CDR3. The V end was cut by 2 bases, the J end by 5 bases, with 22 bases between. Germline V gene sequence: CDR1 LNHNV, CDR2 YYDKDF (reference sequence). The CDR3 region is CATSRLSDRFVGHEQYF. CDR3 in DNA: TGTGCCACCAGCAGACTTTCCGACCGTTTCGTAGGCCACGAGCAGTACTTC.

The rearrangement uses TRBV5-6 and TRBJ1-2, with TRBD1 matching over 7 bases. Germline trimming cut 4 bases from V and 5 bases from J; bases unmatched to any gene: 8. The CDR3 covers 14 residues. Germline CDR1 reads SGHDT; CDR2 reads YYEEEE. The CDR3 sequence is CASSRTGEGYGYTF. Here the CDR3 DNA reads TGTGCCAGCAGCCGGACAGGCGAAGGGTATGGCTACACCTTC.

This clone was detected only once. The chain joins TRBV6-1 to TRBJ2-6, with unresolved D. CDR1 MNHNS and CDR2 SASEGT come from the germline V gene. V shed 8 bases and J shed 0 bases, with 5 bases lying between them. The CDR3 spans 13 residues. The CDR3 sequence: CASGDSGANVLTF. In DNA form, the CDR3 reads TGTGCCAGCGGGGACTCTGGGGCCAACGTCCTGACTTTC.

The chain combines TRBV7-3 with TRBJ2-5, with D perhaps TRBD1 or TRBD2 (5 bases each). The CDR3 totals 15 residues. In germline, CDR1 is SGHTA, CDR2 FQGTGA. The germline V and J ends were trimmed by 4 bases and 1 base, with 13 bases remaining between them. CDR3 DNA: TGTGCCAGCAGCTCGCAGCCGGGACCCCAAGAGACCCAGTACTTC. Amino acids: CASSSQPGPQETQYF.

The genes are TRBV4-2 and TRBJ2-1, with D perhaps TRBD2 (6 bases). Germline CDR1 is LGHNA and CDR2 is YNFKEQ. Trimming left V 4 bases short and J 1 base short, with 14 bases between. The CDR3 sequence is 16 residues long. DNA for the CDR3: TGTGCCAGCAGCCGCGGGACTCCAAGGTCCTACAATGAGCAGTTCTTC. It encodes CASSRGTPRSYNEQFF.

Worth noting for this clone: This sample also contains other DNA sequences that code for the same CDR3. The chain is built from TRBV5-1 and TRBJ2-7; 10 nucleotides line up with TRBD1. The germline gives CDR1 SGHRS, CDR2 YFSETQ. CDR3 length equals 15 residues. The V segment lost 0 bases and the J segment 2 bases; nucleotides outside the gene matches: 2. CDR3 residues: CASSLVGTGAYEQYF. The CDR3 DNA follows: TGCGCCAGCAGCTTGGTCGGGACAGGGGCCTACGAGCAGTACTTC.

The V gene is TRBV7-6, the J gene TRBJ2-3; D not certain. With 0 bases removed from V and 10 bases from J, the gap between germline ends came to 14 bases. The CDR3 contains 14 residues. Per germline, CDR1 SGHVS and CDR2 FNYEAQ. The CDR3 nucleotides are TGTGCCAGCAGCTTAGCAGCCTCCGCATACGCGCAGTATTTT. This gives the protein CASSLAASAYAQYF.

Only one count was recorded for this clone. This rearrangement joins TRBV29-1 to TRBJ2-5, with TRBD2 matching 8 bases. CDR3 length: 15 residues. Germline trimming cut 1 base from V and 2 bases from J; bases unmatched to any gene: 6. CDR1 is SQVTM, CDR2 ANQGSEA, per germline. For the CDR3, the DNA is TGCAGCGTTGAAGGTGGGCGGGGGGTACAAGAGACCCAGTACTTC. It is translated as CSVEGGRGVQETQYF.

The V call is TRBV5-6, the J call TRBJ2-3; D uncertain. Per the germline V gene, CDR1 is SGHDT and CDR2 is YYEEEE. The length of the CDR3 is 16 residues. The ends were cut back, 2 bases at V and 0 bases at J, with 13 bases in the middle. DNA of the CDR3: TGTGCCAGCAGCTTCGTGCCCGCGACTAGCACAGATACGCAGTATTTT. It translates to CASSFVPATSTDTQYF.

The chain combines TRBV7-2 with TRBJ1-5, with D tentatively TRBD1 (6 bases). Trimming took off 5 bases at V and 4 bases at J, with 18 bases between the two ends. This CDR3 contains 16 residues. Per germline, CDR1 SGHTA and CDR2 FQGNSA. CDR3 sequence: CASSPGGALGNQPQHF. The CDR3, as DNA: TGTGCCAGCAGCCCCGGGGGGGCTTTGGGAAATCAGCCCCAGCATTTT.